These 2 T cell receptor beta chains originate from one sample sequenced in a study of blood T cell repertoires in COVID-19. Using immunoSEQ multiplex PCR, the repertoire was profiled, and TCRdb retains in-frame clones only, with some absent. The sample holds approximately 46,000 clones, about 89% seen once. Sequencing was performed on peripheral blood. The receptors here all came from a man aged 55 to 70 with active or convalescent COVID-19.

The chain links TRBV3-1 (or the pseudogene TRBV3-2) to TRBJ2-5; no clear D. Per the germline V gene, CDR1 is LGHDT and CDR2 is YNNKEL (reference sequence). The V gene lost 0 bases and the J gene lost 5 bases, with 10 bases spanning the gap. The length of the CDR3 is 14 residues. CDR3 protein: CASSQDTGRETQYF. In nucleotides, the CDR3 is TGTGCCAGCAGCCAAGATACGGGTAGGGAGACCCAGTACTTC.

The CDR3 sequence: CASSQDPAVQGNGYTF. In DNA, the CDR3 is TGCGCCAGCAGCCAAGATCCAGCAGTACAGGGAAATGGCTACACCTTC. V and J are TRBV4-1 and TRBJ1-2, with D possibly matching TRBD1 (6 bases). Per germline, CDR1 MGHRA and CDR2 YSYEKL. The CDR3 extends over 16 amino acids. V dropped 0 bases and J dropped 6 bases, with 17 bases sitting between them.